These 29 T cell receptor beta chains were all obtained from the same sample, sequenced in a study of identical twins listed by TCRdb under 2016. Libraries were made using 5' RACE. The data were produced on an Illumina HiSeq 2000. TCRdb redid the processing of the public reads, applying fastp at Q25 and MiXCR, and retained in-frame beta chains. When rows share a CDR3 protein, they turn into one entry using the most common DNA and genes. For this sample the table gives 150,000 or so distinct CDR3 sequences, of which roughly 3.3% were detected only once. Of the sample, 8.1% falls within the top ten clones. Sequences were obtained from memory T cells sorted from blood. The sample's cell subset or site, from its label and the paper: CD45RO+ enriched T cells. These receptor sequences come from a man between 18 and 29 years old in good health.

This clonotype occurred many times. The genes are TRBV5-6 and TRBJ1-2, with 10 bases that match TRBD1. V dropped 4 bases and J dropped 8; count of bases not matched to a gene: 8. The CDR3 consists of 14 residues. Germline-derived CDR1 and CDR2 are SGHDT and YYEEEE. Written as DNA, the CDR3 is TGTGCCAGCAGCCCCCGTGGGGACAGGGGCGGCTACACCTTC. This gives the protein CASSPRGDRGGYTF. The whole variable domain, filled in from reference TRBV5-6 and TRBJ1-2, reads DAGVTQSPTHLIKTRGQQVTLRCSPKSGHDTVSWYQQALGQGPQFIFQYYEEEERQRGNFPDRFSGHQFPNYSSELNVNALLLGDSALYLCASSPRGDRGGYTFGSGTRLTVV.

This chain uses TRBV5-1 with TRBJ2-5; D might be TRBD1 (6 bases). CDR1 and CDR2 (germline): SGHRS, YFSETQ. The CDR3 has 17 amino acids. The V and J ends lost 0 bases and 3 bases respectively, with 18 bases between them. The CDR3 coding sequence is TGCGCCAGCAGCTTGGATTCCCCCGGGACACCGAAAGAGACCCAGTACTTC. This encodes CASSLDSPGTPKETQYF.

This clonotype was found a few times. The chain carries TRBV5-1 and TRBJ2-5, with D unclear. CDR3 length: 14 residues. The germline V gene has CDR1 SGHRS and CDR2 YFSETQ. Trimming shortened V by 1 base and J by 0 bases, and 7 bases separated the two germline ends. In nucleotides, the CDR3 is TGCGCCAGCAGCTTGTTTGCCTACCAAGAGACCCAGTACTTC. This sequence encodes CASSLFAYQETQYF.

Many counts were recorded for this clonotype. This chain joins TRBV20-1 and TRBJ2-7; possibly TRBD1 for D (5 bases). Germline assignment: CDR1 DFQATT and CDR2 SNEGSKA (reference sequence). The CDR3 covers 14 residues. The V and J ends lost 5 bases and 5 bases respectively, with 19 bases between them. CDR3 bases: TGCAGTGCTTCAAGGGCCATAAGGGGAAACGAGCAGTACTTC. It translates to CSASRAIRGNEQYF.

The sample holds many counts of this clonotype. This chain connects TRBV18 to TRBJ2-7; possible D gene TRBD2, 6 bases. Germline-derived CDR1 and CDR2 are KGHSH and LQKENI. V was shortened by 3 bases and J by 0 bases, with 12 bases between the two germline ends. This CDR3 is built from 15 residues. CDR3 residues: CASSPAGGNSYEQYF. CDR3 DNA: TGTGCCAGCTCACCGGCCGGGGGAAACTCCTACGAGCAGTACTTC.

This clonotype was seen repeatedly, ten times or more. The V and J genes are TRBV20-1 and TRBJ2-3; 7 bases fit TRBD2. CDR1 is DFQATT, CDR2 SNEGSKA, per germline (reference sequence). This CDR3 has 14 amino acids. The J segment lost 8 bases and the V segment lost 6 bases, leaving 14 bases of the junction unmatched. The CDR3 loop reads CSAPLFGRMTTQYF. Here the CDR3 DNA reads TGCAGTGCGCCCCTATTCGGGAGGATGACTACGCAGTATTTT.

The sample holds many counts of this clonotype. V gene TRBV4-3 combines with J gene TRBJ2-7; a weak D match, TRBD2 (6 bases). Germline CDR1 is LGHNA and CDR2 is YSLEER. The CDR3 sequence is 13 residues long. Trimming stripped 2 bases from V and 5 bases from J, with 10 bases between. The DNA for the CDR3 is TGCGCCAGCAGCCAAATCGGGAGAGACGAGCAGTACTTC. Residues: CASSQIGRDEQYF.

CDR3 bases: TGCGCCAGCAGCCAAGTCGTAGACAGCTCCTATAATTCACCCCTCCACTTT. This sequence encodes CASSQVVDSSYNSPLHF. The rearrangement uses TRBV4-3 and TRBJ1-6, with D possibly being TRBD1 (5 bases). Deletions cut 1 base from V and 0 bases from J, with 10 bases between. Germline CDR1 reads LGHNA; CDR2 reads YSLEER. This CDR3 is 17 amino acids long.

This clonotype was recorded at least ten times. The rearrangement joins TRBV10-3 to TRBJ2-7; possible D gene TRBD2, 5 bases. Between the trimmed V and J ends, which lost 4 bases and 3 bases, there was a span of 7 bases. In germline, CDR1 is ENHRY, CDR2 SYGVKD. The CDR3 consists of 12 residues. Written as DNA, the CDR3 is TGTGCCATCAGTGTCGAGGGCTACGAGCAGTACGTC. It codes for CAISVEGYEQYV.

This clonotype was recorded at least ten times. The rearrangement uses TRBV20-1 and TRBJ2-2, with D hard to call. The ends were cut back, 2 bases at V and 5 bases at J, with 6 bases in the middle. Per germline, CDR1 DFQATT and CDR2 SNEGSKA (reference sequence). This CDR3 spans 12 amino acids. The CDR3 nucleotides are TGCAGTGCTAGACTACGGACCGGGGAGCTGTTTTTT. This encodes CSARLRTGELFF.

This clonotype occurred many times. This chain uses TRBV6-5 with TRBJ1-1; TRBD1 is a possible D gene (5 bases). Germline CDR1 and CDR2: MNHEY and SVGAGI. V lost 2 bases and J 0 bases, leaving 10 bases between the germline ends. The CDR3 spans 15 residues. The CDR3 protein is CASSYRQGVNTEAFF. The CDR3 DNA follows: TGTGCCAGCAGTTACAGGCAGGGCGTGAACACTGAAGCTTTCTTT.

In its sample, this clonotype was seen many times. The CDR3 sequence: CASSSRLVGALSEQFF. CDR3 nucleotides: TGCGCCAGCAGCTCCAGACTGGTTGGGGCCTTGTCTGAGCAGTTCTTC. The V and J genes are TRBV5-1 and TRBJ2-1; the D gene is possibly TRBD1 (5 bases). The CDR3 has 16 amino acids. In germline, CDR1 is SGHRS, CDR2 YFSETQ. The ends were cut back, 3 bases at V and 9 bases at J, with 22 bases in the middle.

This clonotype was detected ten times or more. V usage is TRBV24-1 and J usage is TRBJ2-1, with 8 bases lining up with TRBD1. There are 16 residues in the CDR3. With 3 bases clipped from V and 6 bases from J, the junction kept 9 bases outside the gene matches. From germline, CDR1 is KGHDR and CDR2 SFDVKD. The CDR3 coding sequence is TGTGCCACCAGTGATCCGGGCAGGGGGCGGTCCAATGAGCAGTTCTTC. Amino acid sequence: CATSDPGRGRSNEQFF.

This clonotype was found many times. The rearrangement links TRBV6-5 to TRBJ2-2; maybe TRBD2 (5 bases). Germline V gene data show CDR1 as MNHEY and CDR2 as SVGAGI. The CDR3 is 14 amino acids. CDR3 in DNA: TGTGCAGCAGCGGAAGTGGGGTCCACCGGGGAGCTGTTTTTT. Protein product: CAAAEVGSTGELFF.

This clonotype was picked up many times. This chain joins TRBV27 and TRBJ2-3; 11 bases match TRBD2. After removal of 8 bases from V and 6 bases from J, the junction contained 13 bases not matched to a gene. Per germline, CDR1 MNHEY and CDR2 SMNVEV (reference sequence). CDR3 length: 16 amino acids. In DNA, the CDR3 is TGTGCCAGCGGATCTCTAGCGGGAGGCTTTAGGGATACGCAGTATTTT. This gives the protein CASGSLAGGFRDTQYF.

This clonotype has only a few counts. The chain couples TRBV20-1 to TRBJ1-4; D is uncertain. Germline CDR1 DFQATT, CDR2 SNEGSKA (reference sequence). With 3 bases removed from V and 3 bases from J, the gap between germline ends came to 8 bases. The CDR3 is 13 residues long. CDR3 coding DNA: TGCAGTGCTAGTCCCGCAGCTAATGAAAAACTGTTTTTT. Encoded protein: CSASPAANEKLFF.

This clonotype was seen at least ten times. This rearrangement joins TRBV5-5 to TRBJ2-1, with 9 bases identical to TRBD2. V was clipped by 4 bases and J by 5 bases; unmatched bases: 7. The CDR3 totals 15 residues. Germline CDR1 is SGHKS and CDR2 is YYEKEE (reference sequence). The CDR3 reads CASSRQGLANNEQFF. The DNA of the CDR3 is TGTGCCAGCAGCCGGCAGGGACTAGCAAACAATGAGCAGTTCTTC. Full variable domain (missing parts from reference TRBV5-5 and TRBJ2-1): DAGVTQSPTHLIKTRGQQVTLRCSPISGHKSVSWYQQVLGQGPQFIFQYYEKEERGRGNFPDRFSARQFPNYSSELNVNALLLGDSALYLCASSRQGLANNEQFFGPGTRLTVL.

This clonotype was seen ten or more times. V usage is TRBV5-6 and J usage is TRBJ1-5, with D tentatively TRBD1 (5 bases). This CDR3 comprises 17 residues. V lost 3 bases and J lost 3, with 19 bases in between. Germline assignment: CDR1 SGHDT and CDR2 YYEEEE. The CDR3 loop is CASSSSRDGVFNQPQHF. The CDR3 coding sequence is TGTGCCAGCAGCTCGTCTCGGGACGGAGTCTTCAATCAGCCCCAGCATTTT.

V usage is TRBV2 and J usage is TRBJ2-7, with a weak D call TRBD2 (5 bases). Trimming removed 7 bases from V and 4 bases from J, with 17 bases in between. The V gene's germline CDR1 is SNHLY and CDR2 FYNNEI. This CDR3 spans 14 amino acids. CDR3 amino acids: CASTREGKGYEQYF. CDR3 DNA sequence: TGTGCCAGCACCCGGGAAGGGAAAGGTTACGAGCAGTACTTC.

This clonotype has ten or more counts. This chain joins TRBV6-1 and TRBJ1-1, with D possibly being TRBD1 (5 bases). Germline V gene sequence: CDR1 MNHNS, CDR2 SASEGT. The CDR3 is made up of 16 amino acids. The V end was cut by 6 bases, the J end by 4 bases, with 21 bases between. Written as DNA, the CDR3 is TGTGCCAGCAGCAGAGTCTCTGGCACAGGTAGCACTGAAGCTTTCTTT. The encoded protein is CASSRVSGTGSTEAFF.

The V and J genes are TRBV18 and TRBJ1-4; D not resolved. The CDR3 length is 11 residues. Germline assignment: CDR1 KGHSH and CDR2 LQKENI. Deletions cut 1 base from V and 13 bases from J, with 7 bases between. The CDR3 bases are TGTGCCAGCTCACCACAGGAGGGACTGTTTTTT. Its translation: CASSPQEGLFF.

The sample holds many counts of this clonotype. The chain links TRBV7-2 to TRBJ1-4; D gene uncertain. CDR1 SGHTA and CDR2 FQGNSA come from the germline V gene. The V gene lost 3 bases and the J gene lost 7 bases, with 9 bases spanning the gap. The CDR3 has 13 amino acids. The CDR3, as DNA: TGTGCCAGCAGCTTTTCCGGTGGTGAAAAACTGTTTTTT. This sequence encodes CASSFSGGEKLFF.

At least ten counts were recorded for this clonotype. The chain is built from TRBV7-9 and TRBJ1-2, with D unresolved. Germline V CDR1 and CDR2: SEHNR, FQNEAQ (reference sequence). V was clipped by 5 bases and J by 2 bases, with 6 bases between them. The CDR3 is 12 amino acids. The CDR3 loop is CASSLDNYGYTF. CDR3 bases: TGTGCCAGCAGCCTCGACAACTATGGCTACACCTTC.

V usage is TRBV20-1 and J usage is TRBJ2-4; TRBD2 matches at 16 bases. CDR3 length equals 15 residues. Germline CDR1 is DFQATT and CDR2 is SNEGSKA (reference sequence). Germline trimming cut 1 base from V and 8 bases from J; bases unmatched to any gene: 2. The CDR3 reads CSARAGTSGRDIQYF. The CDR3 DNA reads TGCAGTGCTAGAGCCGGGACTAGCGGGAGGGACATTCAGTACTTC.

The V and J genes are TRBV6-1 and TRBJ2-1; TRBD1 might be the D (5 bases). The CDR3 is 15 residues long. Germline-derived CDR1 and CDR2 are MNHNS and SASEGT. The V gene lost 7 bases and the J gene lost 0 bases, with 13 bases spanning the gap. CDR3: CASKRKGRSYNEQFF. The DNA for the CDR3 is TGTGCCAGCAAAAGAAAGGGGCGCTCCTACAATGAGCAGTTCTTC.

About this clonotype: A much larger clone differs by one base, so this may be a read error. The rearrangement links TRBV28 to TRBJ1-5, with TRBD1 matching 9 bases. Germline V gene lookup returns CDR1 MDHEN and CDR2 SYDVKM. This CDR3 is 17 amino acids long. Here the CDR3 reads CASSHGTGRFSNQPHHF. Written as DNA, the CDR3 is TGTGCCAGCAGTCACGGGACAGGGAGGTTTAGCAATCAGCCCCATCATTTT.

The sample holds many counts of this clonotype. The chain carries TRBV15 and TRBJ2-7; D might be TRBD1 (6 bases). Per germline, CDR1 LNHNV and CDR2 YYDKDF (reference sequence). The length of the CDR3 is 14 residues. Trimming cost V 5 bases and J 5 bases, with 16 bases left between them. The CDR3: CATSPTGLLNEQYF. The CDR3 DNA follows: TGTGCCACCAGCCCCACAGGGTTATTGAACGAGCAGTACTTC.

This clonotype has at least ten counts. The chain joins TRBV10-3 to TRBJ1-5; 9 bases are a match to TRBD1. The J segment lost 4 bases and the V segment lost 0 bases, leaving 1 base of the junction unmatched. Germline-derived CDR1 and CDR2 are ENHRY and SYGVKD. The CDR3 has 15 amino acids. The CDR3 here is CAISESGQGNQPQHF. The CDR3, as DNA: TGTGCCATCAGTGAGTCGGGACAGGGAAATCAGCCCCAGCATTTT.

This clonotype has a count of ten or more. The chain carries TRBV7-4 and TRBJ1-1; 9 nucleotides match TRBD1. This CDR3 has 17 residues. Looked up from germline, CDR1 is SGHVT and CDR2 is SQSDAQ. With 4 bases clipped from V and 3 bases from J, the junction kept 12 bases outside the gene matches. CDR3 residues: CASSSGTGRMGDTEAFF. Written as DNA, the CDR3 is TGTGCCAGCAGCTCGGGGACAGGGAGGATGGGGGACACTGAAGCTTTCTTT.